Below, one TCR beta chain is given with its context. The antigen is not known. Time point specified: blood 4 weeks post-SBRT, at nephrectomy. This sample's treatment: 15 Gy SBRT to primary tumor, nephrectomy 4 weeks later. Nephrectomy followed 15 Gy stereotactic body radiation by 4 weeks. The source of the sample is a study of radiation and T cells in renal cell carcinoma. General study findings and limits: From baseline, blood top tumor clonotypes peaked at 2 weeks post-radiation.

The length of the CDR3 is 14 residues. Germline CDR1 is SEHNR and CDR2 is FQNEAQ (reference sequence). The V and J ends lost 5 bases and 1 base respectively, with 9 bases between them. This table comes from immunoSEQ multiplex PCR, and its TCRdb copy is limited to in-frame clones, with some not included. The sample yields more than 60,000 clones, 75% to 90% seen once. This sequence joins TRBV7-9 and TRBJ1-3, with D maybe TRBD1 (6 bases). The source is a woman aged 55-75 years with renal cell carcinoma. Specimen: blood, collected from a patient whose treatment included radiotherapy and nephrectomy. CDR3 bases: TGTGCCAGCAGCGAAACAGGGTCTGGAAACACCATATATTTT. Its protein is CASSETGSGNTIYF.